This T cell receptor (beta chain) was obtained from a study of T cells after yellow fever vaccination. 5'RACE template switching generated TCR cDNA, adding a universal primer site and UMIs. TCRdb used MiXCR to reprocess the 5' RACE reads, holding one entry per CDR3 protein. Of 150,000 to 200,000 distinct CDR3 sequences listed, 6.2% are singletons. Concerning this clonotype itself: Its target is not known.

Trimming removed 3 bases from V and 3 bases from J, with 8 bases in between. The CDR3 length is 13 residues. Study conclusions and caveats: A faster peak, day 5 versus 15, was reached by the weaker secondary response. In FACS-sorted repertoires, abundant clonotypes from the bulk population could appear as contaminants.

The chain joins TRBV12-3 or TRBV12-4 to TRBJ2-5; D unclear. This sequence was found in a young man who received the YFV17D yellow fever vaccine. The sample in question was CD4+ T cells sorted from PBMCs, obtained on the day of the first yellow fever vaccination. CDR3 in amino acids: CASSLSEKETQYF. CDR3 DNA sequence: TGTGCCAGCAGTTTGTCAGAGAAAGAGACCCAGTACTTC.